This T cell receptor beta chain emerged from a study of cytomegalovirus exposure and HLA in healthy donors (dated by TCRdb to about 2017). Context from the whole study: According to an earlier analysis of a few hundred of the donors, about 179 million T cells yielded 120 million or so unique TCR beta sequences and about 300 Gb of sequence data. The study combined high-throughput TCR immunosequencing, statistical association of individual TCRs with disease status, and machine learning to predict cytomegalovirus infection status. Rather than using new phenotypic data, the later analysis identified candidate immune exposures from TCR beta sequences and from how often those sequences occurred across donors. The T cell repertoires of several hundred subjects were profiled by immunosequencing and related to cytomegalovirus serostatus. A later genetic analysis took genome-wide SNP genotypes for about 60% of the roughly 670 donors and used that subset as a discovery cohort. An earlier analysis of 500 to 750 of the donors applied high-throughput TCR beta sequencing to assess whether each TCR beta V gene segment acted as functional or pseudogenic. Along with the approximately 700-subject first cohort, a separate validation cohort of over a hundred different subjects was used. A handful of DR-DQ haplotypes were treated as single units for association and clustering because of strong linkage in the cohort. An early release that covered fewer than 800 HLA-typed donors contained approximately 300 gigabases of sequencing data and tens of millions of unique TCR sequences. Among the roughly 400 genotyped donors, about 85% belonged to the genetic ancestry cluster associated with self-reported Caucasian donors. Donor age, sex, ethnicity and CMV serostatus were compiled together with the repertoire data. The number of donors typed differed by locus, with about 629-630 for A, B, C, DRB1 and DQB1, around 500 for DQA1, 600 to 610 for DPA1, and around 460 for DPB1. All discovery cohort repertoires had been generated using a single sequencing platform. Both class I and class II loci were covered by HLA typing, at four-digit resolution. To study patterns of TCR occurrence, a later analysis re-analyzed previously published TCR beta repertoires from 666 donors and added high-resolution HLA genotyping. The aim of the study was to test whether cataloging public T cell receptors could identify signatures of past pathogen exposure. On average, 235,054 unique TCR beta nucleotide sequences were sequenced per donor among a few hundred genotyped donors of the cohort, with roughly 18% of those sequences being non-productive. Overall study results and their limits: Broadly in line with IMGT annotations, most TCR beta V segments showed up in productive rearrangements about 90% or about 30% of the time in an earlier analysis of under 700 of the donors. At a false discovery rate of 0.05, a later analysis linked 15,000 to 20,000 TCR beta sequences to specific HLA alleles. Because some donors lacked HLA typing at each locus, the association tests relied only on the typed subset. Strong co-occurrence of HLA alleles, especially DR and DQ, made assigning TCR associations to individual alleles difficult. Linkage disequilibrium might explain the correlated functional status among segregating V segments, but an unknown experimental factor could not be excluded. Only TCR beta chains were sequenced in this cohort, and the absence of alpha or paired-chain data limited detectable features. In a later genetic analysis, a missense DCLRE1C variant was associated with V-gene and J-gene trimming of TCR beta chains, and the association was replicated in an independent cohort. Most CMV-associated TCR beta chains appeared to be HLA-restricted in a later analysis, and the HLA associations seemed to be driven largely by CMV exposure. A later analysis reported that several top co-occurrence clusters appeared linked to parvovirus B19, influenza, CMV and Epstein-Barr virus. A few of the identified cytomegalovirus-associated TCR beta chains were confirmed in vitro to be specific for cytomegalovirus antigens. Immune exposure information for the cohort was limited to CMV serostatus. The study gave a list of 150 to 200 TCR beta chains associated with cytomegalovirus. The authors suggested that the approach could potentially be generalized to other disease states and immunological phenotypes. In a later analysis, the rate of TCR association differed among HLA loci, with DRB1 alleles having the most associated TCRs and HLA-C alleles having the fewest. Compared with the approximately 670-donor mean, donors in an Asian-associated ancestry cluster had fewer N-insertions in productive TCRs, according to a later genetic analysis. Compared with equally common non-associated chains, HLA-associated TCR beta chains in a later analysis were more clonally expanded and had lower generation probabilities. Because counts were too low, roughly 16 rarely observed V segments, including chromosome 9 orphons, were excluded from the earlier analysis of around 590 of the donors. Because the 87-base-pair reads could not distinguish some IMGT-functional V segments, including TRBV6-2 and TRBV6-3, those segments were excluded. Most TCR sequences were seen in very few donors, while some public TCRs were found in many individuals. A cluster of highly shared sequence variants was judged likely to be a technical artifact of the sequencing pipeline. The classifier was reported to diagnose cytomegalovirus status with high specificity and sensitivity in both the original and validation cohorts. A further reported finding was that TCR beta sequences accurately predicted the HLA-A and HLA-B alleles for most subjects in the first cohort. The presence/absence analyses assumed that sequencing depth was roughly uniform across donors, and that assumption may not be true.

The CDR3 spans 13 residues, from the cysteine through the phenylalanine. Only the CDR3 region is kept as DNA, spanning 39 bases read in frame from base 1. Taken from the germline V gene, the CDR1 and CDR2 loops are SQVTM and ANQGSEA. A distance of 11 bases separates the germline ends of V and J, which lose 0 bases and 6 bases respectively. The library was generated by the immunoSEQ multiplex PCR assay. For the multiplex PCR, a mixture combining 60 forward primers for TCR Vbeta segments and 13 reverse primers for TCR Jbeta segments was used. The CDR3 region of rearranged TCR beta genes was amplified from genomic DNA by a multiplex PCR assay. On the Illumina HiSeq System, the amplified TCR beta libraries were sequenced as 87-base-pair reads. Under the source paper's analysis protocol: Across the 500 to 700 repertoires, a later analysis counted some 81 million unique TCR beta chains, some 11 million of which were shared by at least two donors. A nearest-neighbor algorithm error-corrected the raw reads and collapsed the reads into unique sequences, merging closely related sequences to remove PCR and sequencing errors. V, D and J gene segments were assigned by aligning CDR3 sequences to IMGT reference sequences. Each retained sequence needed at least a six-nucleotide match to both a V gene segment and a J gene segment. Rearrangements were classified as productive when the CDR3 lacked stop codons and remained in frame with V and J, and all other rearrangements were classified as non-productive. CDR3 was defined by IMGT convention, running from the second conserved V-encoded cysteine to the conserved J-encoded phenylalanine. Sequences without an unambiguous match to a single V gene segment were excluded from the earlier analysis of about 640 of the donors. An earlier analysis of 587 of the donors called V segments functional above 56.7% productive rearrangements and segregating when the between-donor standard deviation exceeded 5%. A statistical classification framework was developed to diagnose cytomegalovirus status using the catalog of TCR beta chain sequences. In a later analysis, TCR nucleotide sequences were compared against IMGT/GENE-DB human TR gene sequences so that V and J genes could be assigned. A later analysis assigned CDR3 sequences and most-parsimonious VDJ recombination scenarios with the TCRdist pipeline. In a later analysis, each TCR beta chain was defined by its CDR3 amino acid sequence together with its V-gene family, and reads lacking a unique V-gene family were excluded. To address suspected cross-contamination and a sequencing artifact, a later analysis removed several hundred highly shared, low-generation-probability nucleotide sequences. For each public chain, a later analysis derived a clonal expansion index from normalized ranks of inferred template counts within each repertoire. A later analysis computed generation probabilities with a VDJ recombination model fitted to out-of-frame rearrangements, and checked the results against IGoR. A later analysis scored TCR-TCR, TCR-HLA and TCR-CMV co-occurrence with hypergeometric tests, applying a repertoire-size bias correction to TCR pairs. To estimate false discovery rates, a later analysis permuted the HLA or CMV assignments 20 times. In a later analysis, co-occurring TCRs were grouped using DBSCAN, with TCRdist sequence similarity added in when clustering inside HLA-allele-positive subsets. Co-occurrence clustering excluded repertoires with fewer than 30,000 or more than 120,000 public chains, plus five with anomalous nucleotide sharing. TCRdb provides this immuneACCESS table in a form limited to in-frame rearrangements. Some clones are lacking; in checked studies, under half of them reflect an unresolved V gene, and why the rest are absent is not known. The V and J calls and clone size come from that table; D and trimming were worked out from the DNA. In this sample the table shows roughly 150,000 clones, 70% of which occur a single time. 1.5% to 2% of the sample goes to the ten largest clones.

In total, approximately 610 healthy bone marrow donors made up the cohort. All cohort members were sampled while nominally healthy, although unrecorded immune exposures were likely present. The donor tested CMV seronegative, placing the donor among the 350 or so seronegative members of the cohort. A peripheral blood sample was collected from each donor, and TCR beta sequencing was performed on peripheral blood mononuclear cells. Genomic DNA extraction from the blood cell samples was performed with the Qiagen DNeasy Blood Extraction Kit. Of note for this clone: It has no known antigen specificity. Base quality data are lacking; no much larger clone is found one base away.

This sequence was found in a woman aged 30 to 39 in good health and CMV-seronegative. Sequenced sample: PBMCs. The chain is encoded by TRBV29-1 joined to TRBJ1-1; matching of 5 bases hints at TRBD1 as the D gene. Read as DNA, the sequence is TGCAGCGTTGAAGAGGCTCGGGGGGCTGAAGCTTTCTTT. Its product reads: CSVEEARGAEAFF.